This T cell receptor (beta chain) was documented in a study of vaccination and CD4 T cells after COVID-19. The overall study: Six males and four females, two of them Hispanic, were enrolled as convalescents.

Treatment denoted: approximately nine-day PBMC culture with coronavirus spike peptide pools or control peptides (ViraFEST assay). ViraFEST enlarged antigen-specific T cell populations with peptide pools and afterwards sequenced TCRs. Medium was half-exchanged with fresh IL-2 medium on days 3 and 7. An Oncomine TCR Beta short-read assay was used to sequence the DNA from cultured CD4+ T cells. Cultured CD4+ T cells were the source of extracted genomic DNA. TCRdb called the PCR reads again in MiXCR, with one record for every CDR3 protein. Of 20,000 or so distinct CDR3 sequences in the sample, approximately 26% are singletons; the top ten hold 9.5% to 13%. In the case of this clonotype: Its specificity is unknown.

The CDR3 consists of 15 residues. Germline lookup yields CDR1 SGHNT and CDR2 YYREEE (reference sequence). V was clipped by 0 bases and J by 1 base; unmatched bases: 0. Sample: cultured CD4+ T cells from blood. V usage is TRBV5-4 and J usage is TRBJ2-1; 8 bases fit TRBD2. This receptor was identified in a human donor with COVID-19. This chain's CDR3 is CASSLERGSYNEQFF. The CDR3 nucleotides read TGTGCCAGCAGCTTGGAGCGGGGGTCCTACAATGAGCAGTTCTTC.